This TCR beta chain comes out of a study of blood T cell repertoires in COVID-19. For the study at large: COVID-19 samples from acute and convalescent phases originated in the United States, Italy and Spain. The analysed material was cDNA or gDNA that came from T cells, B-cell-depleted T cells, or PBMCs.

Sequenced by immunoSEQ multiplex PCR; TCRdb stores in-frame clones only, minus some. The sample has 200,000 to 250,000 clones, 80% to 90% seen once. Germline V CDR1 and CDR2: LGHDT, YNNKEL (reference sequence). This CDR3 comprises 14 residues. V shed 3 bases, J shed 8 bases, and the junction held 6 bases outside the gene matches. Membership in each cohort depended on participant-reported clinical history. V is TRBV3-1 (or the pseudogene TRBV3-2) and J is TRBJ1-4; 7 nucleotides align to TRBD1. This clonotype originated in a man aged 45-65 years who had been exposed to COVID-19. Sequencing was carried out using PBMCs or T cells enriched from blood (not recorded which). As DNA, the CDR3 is TGTGCCAGCAGCCACACCCCAGGGGGGGAAAAACTGTTTTTT. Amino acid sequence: CASSHTPGGEKLFF.